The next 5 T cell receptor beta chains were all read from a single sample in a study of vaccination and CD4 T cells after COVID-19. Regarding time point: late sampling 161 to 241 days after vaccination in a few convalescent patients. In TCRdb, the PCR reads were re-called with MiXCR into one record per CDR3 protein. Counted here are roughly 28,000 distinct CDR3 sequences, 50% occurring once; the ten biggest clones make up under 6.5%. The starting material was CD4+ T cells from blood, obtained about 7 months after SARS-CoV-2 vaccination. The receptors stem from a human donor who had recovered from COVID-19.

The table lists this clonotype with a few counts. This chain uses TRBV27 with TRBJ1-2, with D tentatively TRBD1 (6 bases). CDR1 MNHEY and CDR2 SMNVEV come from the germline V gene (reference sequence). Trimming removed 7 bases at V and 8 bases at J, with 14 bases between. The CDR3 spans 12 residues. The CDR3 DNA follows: TGTGCCAGCACCACCGGGGGGCGCGGCTACACCTTC. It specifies CASTTGGRGYTF.

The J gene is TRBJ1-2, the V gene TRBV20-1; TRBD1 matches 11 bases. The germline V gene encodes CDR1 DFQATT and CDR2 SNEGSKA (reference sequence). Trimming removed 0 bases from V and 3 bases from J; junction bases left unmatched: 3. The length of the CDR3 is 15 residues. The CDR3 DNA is TGCAGTGCTAGAGAGCCGGGACAGGGGGACTATGGCTACACCTTC. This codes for CSAREPGQGDYGYTF.

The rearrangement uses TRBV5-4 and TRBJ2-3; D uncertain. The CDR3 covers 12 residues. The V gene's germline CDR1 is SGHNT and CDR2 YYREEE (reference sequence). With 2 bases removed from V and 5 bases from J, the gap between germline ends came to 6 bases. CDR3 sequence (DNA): TGTGCCAGCAGCTTCTACGGAGATACGCAGTATTTT. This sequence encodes CASSFYGDTQYF.

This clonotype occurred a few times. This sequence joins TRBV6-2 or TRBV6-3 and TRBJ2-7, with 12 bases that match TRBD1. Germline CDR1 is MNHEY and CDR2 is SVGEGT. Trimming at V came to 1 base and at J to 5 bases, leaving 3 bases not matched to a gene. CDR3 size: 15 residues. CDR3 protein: CASSYWGTGGHEQYF. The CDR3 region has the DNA TGTGCCAGCAGTTACTGGGGGACAGGGGGCCACGAGCAGTACTTC.

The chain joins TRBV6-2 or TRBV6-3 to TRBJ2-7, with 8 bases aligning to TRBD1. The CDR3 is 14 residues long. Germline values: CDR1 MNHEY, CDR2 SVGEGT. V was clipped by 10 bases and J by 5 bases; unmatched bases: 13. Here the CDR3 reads CAIQPGQEVHEQYF. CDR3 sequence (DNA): TGTGCCATCCAACCGGGACAGGAGGTACACGAGCAGTACTTC.